Below are 29 T cell receptor beta chains sequenced from a single sample in a study of T cell clusters in autoimmune cytopenias. Multiplex touch-down PCR amplified TRB using TRB-A and TRB-B pools in one tube. Reanalyzing the multiplex PCR reads, TCRdb keeps one entry per CDR3 protein, without DNA. This sample lists around 11,000 distinct CDR3 sequences; its ten largest clones have under 5%. TRB was amplified from roughly 250 ng of peripheral blood genomic DNA per sample. This sample also appeared in a second study, on T cell repertoires in aging, cancer and after chemotherapy.

Sample: peripheral blood. These receptors all come from a human donor in good health.

Measured by frequency, this clonotype is medium-sized (0.01 to 0.1%). The chain recombines TRBV20-1 with TRBJ2-3; TCRdb returns TRBD2, unconfirmable since there is no DNA. The CDR3 has 11 amino acids. The germline gives CDR1 DFQATT, CDR2 SNEGSKA (reference sequence). CDR3 sequence reads: CSAPLADTQYF.

The rearrangement joins TRBV4-1 to TRBJ2-5; the TCRdb D gene call, TRBD2, has no DNA to confirm it. CDR3 length equals 15 residues. Germline V CDR1 and CDR2: MGHRA, YSYEKL. CDR3: CASSQVTSGKETQYF.

This clonotype is called medium-sized based on its frequency. This rearrangement joins TRBV19 to TRBJ2-1; TCRdb reports TRBD2, a call that lacks DNA to check it against. The germline CDR1 and CDR2 sequences are LNHDA and SQIVND (reference sequence). The CDR3 loop spans 16 amino acids. CDR3 amino acids: CASSPDSGGRNNEQFF.

The genes are TRBV7-2 and TRBJ1-5; with no DNA, the TCRdb D assignment of TRBD1 cannot be verified. The CDR3 is 14 amino acids. The germline V gene has CDR1 SGHTA and CDR2 FQGNSA. Here the CDR3 reads CASSLQGSYQPQHF.

The chain uses TRBV5-1 and TRBJ1-5; the D call of TRBD1 rests on TCRdb alone, since no DNA is present to check it. Germline V gene sequence: CDR1 SGHRS, CDR2 YFSETQ. CDR3 length: 16 residues. CDR3 region: CASSLYGADSNQPQHF.

The gene calls are TRBV19 and TRBJ2-3; TCRdb designates TRBD2, a call that cannot be tested without DNA. The CDR3 is 14 amino acids. CDR1 and CDR2 (germline): LNHDA, SQIVND (reference sequence). The CDR3 is CASSIGTATDTQYF.

This chain links TRBV20-1 with TRBJ2-7. The CDR3 consists of 15 residues. Germline V CDR1 and CDR2: DFQATT, SNEGSKA (reference sequence). The CDR3 reads CSARDGSRSSYEQYF.

The chain joins TRBV7-9 to TRBJ2-3. The CDR3 contains 14 residues. Germline V gives CDR1 SEHNR, CDR2 FQNEAQ (reference sequence). The CDR3 spells CASSYRTTADTQYF.

Considering frequency, this clonotype is medium-sized. The gene calls are TRBV30 and TRBJ1-6. Germline CDR1 is GTSNPN and CDR2 is SVGIG (reference sequence). This CDR3 has 14 amino acids. CDR3: CAWSREADNSPLHF.

Here the CDR3 reads CATSPRTGGNEQYF. J is TRBJ2-7 and V is TRBV24-1; TCRdb outputs TRBD1, but without DNA this stays unchecked. The CDR3 totals 14 residues. Germline V gene lookup returns CDR1 KGHDR and CDR2 SFDVKD.

This clonotype is identified as medium-sized from frequency. The genes are TRBV12-3 or TRBV12-4 and TRBJ2-7; TCRdb's D call of TRBD1 is untestable without DNA. The CDR3 runs 14 residues. CDR3 protein: CASSLSGVNYEQYF.

V and J are TRBV5-1 and TRBJ2-7; TCRdb's D call, TRBD2, is unchecked because there is no DNA. Germline V gives CDR1 SGHRS, CDR2 YFSETQ. The CDR3 is 15 amino acids. CDR3 sequence: CASSPRFTRDYEQYF.

Judged by frequency, this clonotype is medium-sized. The V gene is TRBV20-1, the J gene TRBJ1-1. There are 11 residues in the CDR3. In germline, CDR1 is DFQATT, CDR2 SNEGSKA (reference sequence). The CDR3 sequence is CSARENTEAFF.

This chain connects TRBV6-2 or TRBV6-3 to TRBJ2-3; TCRdb returns TRBD1, unconfirmable since there is no DNA. Germline V CDR1 and CDR2: MNHEY, SVGEGT. The CDR3 is made up of 15 amino acids. The CDR3 here is CASRPGTGVTDTQYF.

This clonotype is called medium-sized based on its frequency. The chain has TRBV19 and TRBJ2-7; as DNA is missing, the TRBD1 call by TCRdb cannot be tested. The CDR3 is made up of 15 amino acids. Germline CDR1 and CDR2: LNHDA and SQIVND (reference sequence). CDR3: CASSIGQGVVYEQYF.

The chain uses TRBV4-2 and TRBJ2-7; TCRdb's assignment of TRBD2 cannot be checked, as there is no DNA. The CDR3 spans 14 residues. Germline V gives CDR1 LGHNA, CDR2 YNFKEQ. The chain's CDR3 is CASSQLLVSGEQYF.

The chain recombines TRBV11-2 with TRBJ2-2; TCRdb reports TRBD1, a call that lacks DNA to check it against. The CDR3 is made up of 16 amino acids. CDR1 is SGHAT and CDR2 is FQNNGV in the germline V gene. This chain's CDR3 is CASSLGHRQGTGELFF.

V usage is TRBV12-3 or TRBV12-4 and J usage is TRBJ2-2. The CDR3 is 17 amino acids. The chain's CDR3 is CASGRVRGFGNTGELFF.

This clonotype is deemed medium-sized by its frequency. This sequence joins TRBV18 and TRBJ1-6; TCRdb gives TRBD1 as the D gene, but with no DNA this cannot be confirmed. From germline, CDR1 is KGHSH and CDR2 LQKENI. The CDR3 sequence is 14 residues long. The CDR3 loop reads CASSPSTGDRPLHF. Drawing the rest from reference TRBV18 and TRBJ1-6, the complete variable domain is NAGVMQNPRHLVRRRGQEARLRCSPMKGHSHVYWYRQLPEEGLKFMVYLQKENIIDESGMPKERFSAEFPKEGPSILRIQQVVRGDSAAYFCASSPSTGDRPLHFGNGTRLTVT.

This chain connects TRBV14 to TRBJ2-7; there is no DNA to check the TCRdb D call of TRBD1. The CDR3 runs 17 residues. Germline V CDR1 and CDR2: SGHDN, FVKESK. CDR3 loop: CASSQEPWQGPPYEQYF. The entire variable domain, with the rest obtained from reference TRBV14 and TRBJ2-7, is as follows: EAGVTQFPSHSVIEKGQTVTLRCDPISGHDNLYWYRRVMGKEIKFLLHFVKESKQDESGMPNNRFLAERTGGTYSTLKVQPAELEDSGVYFCASSQEPWQGPPYEQYFGPGTRLTVT.

The chain employs TRBV12-3 or TRBV12-4 and TRBJ1-1; TCRdb returns TRBD1, unconfirmable since there is no DNA. This CDR3 has 14 residues. The CDR3 spells CASSSGTGAPEAFF.

The chain links TRBV4-3 to TRBJ1-2. There are 12 residues in the CDR3. Germline lookup yields CDR1 LGHNA and CDR2 YSLEER. CDR3 region: CASSQESYGYTF.

This chain connects TRBV7-2 to TRBJ2-5. Germline V CDR1 and CDR2: SGHTA, FQGNSA. This CDR3 has 13 amino acids. The chain's CDR3 is CASSPTNQETQYF.

The chain has TRBV6-2 or TRBV6-3 and TRBJ2-4; TCRdb picks TRBD2, but there is no DNA to check that call. Germline V gives CDR1 MNHEY, CDR2 SVGEGT. The CDR3 sequence is 15 residues long. This CDR3 reads CASSPDYLIKNIQYF.

The gene calls are TRBV20-1 and TRBJ1-2; TCRdb returns TRBD1, unconfirmable since there is no DNA. CDR3 length: 12 amino acids. Germline V gene sequence: CDR1 DFQATT, CDR2 SNEGSKA (reference sequence). The CDR3 loop is CSARVDIYGYTF.

This chain connects TRBV12-3 or TRBV12-4 to TRBJ2-3; as DNA is missing, the TRBD1 call by TCRdb cannot be tested. The CDR3 consists of 15 residues. CDR3 sequence reads: CASSYSGAGTDTQYF.

The rearrangement links TRBV7-9 to TRBJ1-4; checking the TCRdb D call of TRBD1 is not possible without DNA. This CDR3 is 14 amino acids long. The V gene's germline CDR1 is SEHNR and CDR2 FQNEAQ (reference sequence). Here the CDR3 reads CASSLRGGYEKLFF.

V is TRBV9 and J is TRBJ1-6; TCRdb designates TRBD1, a call that cannot be tested without DNA. The length of the CDR3 is 15 residues. Germline loops: CDR1 SGDLS, CDR2 YYNGEE. The CDR3 loop is CASSAGQPLGSPLHF.

The genes are TRBV7-9 and TRBJ2-5; TCRdb selects TRBD1, and the lack of DNA leaves this call unchecked. The CDR3 spans 13 residues. CDR1 and CDR2 (germline): SEHNR, FQNEAQ (reference sequence). The CDR3 sequence is CASSLTGWETQYF.